The 24 T cell receptor beta chains presented below share a single source sample, sequenced in a study of T-cell reconstitution after alpha-beta-depleted transplantation in children. Construction of the TCRbeta library involved unique molecular identifiers. From the PCR reads, TCRdb called clonotypes with MiXCR, one entry per CDR3 protein. The repertoire holds some 350,000 distinct CDR3 sequences, with under 13% as singletons. Here the sequenced sample was PBMCs from the stem cell graft donor, taken from the stem cell graft. The origin of the receptors is a human donor who donated a stem cell graft to a child with acute lymphoblastic leukemia.

The rearrangement uses TRBV11-2 and TRBJ2-1, with TRBD2 matching 11 bases. The J segment lost 4 bases and the V segment lost 5 bases, leaving 7 bases of the junction unmatched. The germline gives CDR1 SGHAT, CDR2 FQNNGV. CDR3 length: 16 residues. The CDR3 DNA reads as TGTGCCAGCAGCCACATTAGCGGGAGGGTGTACAATGAGCAGTTCTTC. Translating it yields CASSHISGRVYNEQFF.

With respect to this clonotype: One base away lies a much larger clone, so this may be a sequencing read error. The CDR3 region has the DNA TGTGCCAGGAGCTTAGAGCATGAGCAGTTCTTC. Amino acid sequence: CARSLEHEQFF. The V gene is TRBV5-6, the J gene TRBJ2-1; no firm D call. The CDR3 sequence is 11 residues long. The germline gives CDR1 SGHDT, CDR2 YYEEEE.

The genes are TRBV7-9 and TRBJ2-7; TRBD1 might be the D (5 bases). The CDR3 contains 14 residues. The germline V and J ends were trimmed by 1 base and 2 bases, with 9 bases remaining between them. Germline values: CDR1 SEHNR, CDR2 FQNEAQ (reference sequence). CDR3 sequence reads: CASSLGTKTYEQYF. DNA for the CDR3: TGTGCCAGCAGCTTAGGGACAAAGACCTACGAGCAGTACTTC.

This clonotype was counted ten times or more. This chain links TRBV7-9 with TRBJ2-5; 10 bases line up with TRBD1. This CDR3 is 14 amino acids long. CDR1 SEHNR and CDR2 FQNEAQ come from the germline V gene (reference sequence). J was trimmed by 3 bases and V by 3 bases; bases with no gene match: 1. DNA of the CDR3: TGTGCCAGCAGCTTGGGGACAGGGGAAGAGACCCAGTACTTC. It codes for CASSLGTGEETQYF.

The sample holds many counts of this clonotype. At one end, the junction sequence differs from germline, possibly due to a read error. The rearrangement joins TRBV11-2 to TRBJ2-7, with 8 bases fitting TRBD2. Germline loops: CDR1 SGHAT, CDR2 FQNNGV. The CDR3 runs 18 residues. CDR3 residues: CASSLEYGSGIFSHEQYF. CDR3 DNA sequence: TGTGCCAGCAGCTTAGAGTATGGTAGCGGGATTTTCTCCCACGAGCAGTACTTC.

The chain employs TRBV20-1 and TRBJ2-1, with D possibly TRBD2 on 5 matching bases. Deletions cut 0 bases from V and 0 bases from J, with 9 bases between. This CDR3 comprises 15 residues. Germline loops: CDR1 DFQATT, CDR2 SNEGSKA (reference sequence). The CDR3 sequence: CSAREAGRSYNEQFF. CDR3 coding DNA: TGCAGTGCTAGAGAGGCGGGCCGCTCCTACAATGAGCAGTTCTTC.

In its sample, this clonotype was seen many times. The chain is built from TRBV29-1 and TRBJ2-1; 7 bases are a match to TRBD1. CDR3 length: 15 residues. Trimming at V came to 3 bases and at J to 3 bases, leaving 8 bases not matched to a gene. Per germline, CDR1 SQVTM and CDR2 ANQGSEA. The CDR3 DNA sequence: TGCAGCGTTGATCTTGGCAGGGGGTTCTACAATGAGCAGTTCTTC. As protein: CSVDLGRGFYNEQFF.

In its sample, this clonotype was seen many times. J is TRBJ2-7 and V is TRBV11-2; D possibly matches TRBD1 or TRBD2 (5 bases each). Germline lookup yields CDR1 SGHAT and CDR2 FQNNGV. CDR3 size: 13 residues. V shed 1 base and J shed 6 bases, with 10 bases lying between them. CDR3 sequence: CASSLGAGTEQYF. The CDR3 DNA reads as TGTGCCAGCAGCTTAGGTGCAGGGACCGAGCAGTACTTC. Based on the CDR3 plus reference TRBV11-2 and TRBJ2-7, the full variable domain is EAGVAQSPRYKIIEKRQSVAFWCNPISGHATLYWYQQILGQGPKLLIQFQNNGVVDDSQLPKDRFSAERLKGVDSTLKIQPAKLEDSAVYLCASSLGAGTEQYFGPGTRLTVT.

This clonotype was seen more than once but under ten times. V and J are TRBV28 and TRBJ1-5; maybe TRBD1 (6 bases). CDR1 and CDR2 (germline): MDHEN, SYDVKM. The CDR3 totals 15 residues. With 3 bases removed from V and 7 bases from J, the gap between germline ends came to 16 bases. The CDR3 sequence: CASSFPSGGRQPQHF. In nucleotides, the CDR3 is TGTGCCAGCAGTTTCCCATCGGGGGGCCGGCAGCCCCAGCATTTT.

V and J are TRBV20-1 and TRBJ2-3; D is tentatively TRBD1 or TRBD2 (5 bases each). V lost 3 bases, J lost 1 base, and 26 bases lay in between. CDR3 size: 19 residues. Germline V gene data show CDR1 as DFQATT and CDR2 as SNEGSKA (reference sequence). The CDR3 region has the DNA TGCAGTGCTAGTTTTCCTCTGTGGGACCTCGGCCGACGCACAGATACGCAGTATTTT. Its protein is CSASFPLWDLGRRTDTQYF.

V usage is TRBV27 and J usage is TRBJ2-7, with a weak D call TRBD1 (6 bases). The CDR3 contains 14 residues. V lost 4 bases, J lost 4 bases, and 14 bases lay in between. From germline, CDR1 is MNHEY and CDR2 SMNVEV (reference sequence). CDR3 in amino acids: CASSSWGRVYEQYF. Here the CDR3 DNA reads TGTGCCAGCAGTTCATGGGGGCGCGTATACGAGCAGTACTTC.

This clonotype was found a few times. The chain employs TRBV5-6 and TRBJ2-1; TRBD2 matches 8 bases. Germline CDR1 SGHDT, CDR2 YYEEEE. This CDR3 spans 14 amino acids. V shed 6 bases, J shed 8 bases, and the junction held 10 bases outside the gene matches. The CDR3 coding sequence is TGTGCCAGCAACTATGGACTAGCAATCGATGAGCAGTTCTTC. Its protein is CASNYGLAIDEQFF.

The CDR3 DNA reads as TGTGCCAGCAGTGTAGGAACGAACACTGAAGCTTTCTTT. Its translation: CASSVGTNTEAFF. The chain joins TRBV2 to TRBJ1-1; D gene ambiguous. V lost 4 bases to trimming and J lost 1 base, with 7 bases between them. This CDR3 comprises 13 residues. Germline loops: CDR1 SNHLY, CDR2 FYNNEI.

CDR3 sequence reads: CAIIKTSGVTYNEQFF. Written as DNA, the CDR3 is TGTGCCATCATTAAGACTAGCGGAGTTACCTACAATGAGCAGTTCTTC. The chain combines TRBV10-3 with TRBJ2-1; TRBD2 matches 9 bases. The trim removed 7 bases at V and 2 bases at J, leaving 9 bases unmatched. CDR3 length: 16 residues. The germline gives CDR1 ENHRY, CDR2 SYGVKD.

This clonotype was detected many times. The rearrangement joins TRBV6-2 or TRBV6-3 to TRBJ2-7; maybe TRBD2 (6 bases). V was clipped by 5 bases and J by 3 bases, with 8 bases between them. The CDR3 is 12 residues long. Germline assignment: CDR1 MNHEY and CDR2 SVGEGT. The CDR3 DNA is TGTGCCAGCAGTGCGGGAATCTACGAGCAGTACTTC. It translates to CASSAGIYEQYF.

V is TRBV20-1 and J is TRBJ1-2; D may be TRBD1 (5 bases). The CDR3 sequence is 16 residues long. V lost 2 bases to trimming and J lost 5 bases, with 21 bases between them. Germline V gene data show CDR1 as DFQATT and CDR2 as SNEGSKA (reference sequence). The CDR3 DNA reads as TGCAGTGCTAGACCGGCAGGGCCGACCTTTTTTTATGGCTACACCTTC. Translated, it gives CSARPAGPTFFYGYTF.

V gene TRBV20-1 combines with J gene TRBJ2-1; D ambiguous. Germline CDR1 DFQATT, CDR2 SNEGSKA (reference sequence). Trimming removed 1 base at V and 10 bases at J, with 11 bases between. The CDR3 spans 12 residues. The CDR3 loop reads CSARGSRVEQFF. The CDR3 region has the DNA TGCAGTGCTAGAGGCTCCAGAGTCGAGCAGTTCTTC.

This clonotype has a handful of counts. This sequence joins TRBV6-2 or TRBV6-3 and TRBJ1-2; D is unresolved. The V and J ends lost 1 base and 3 bases respectively, with 15 bases between them. Germline-derived CDR1 and CDR2 are MNHEY and SVGEGT. This CDR3 contains 16 residues. In DNA, the CDR3 is TGTGCCAGCAGTTACTTGGTTCGCAACCCTGACTATGGCTACACCTTC. It specifies CASSYLVRNPDYGYTF.

Only one count was recorded for this clonotype. The chain recombines TRBV5-1 with TRBJ1-1, with D maybe TRBD1 (5 bases). V lost 2 bases and J 0 bases, leaving 11 bases between the germline ends. Germline CDR1 reads SGHRS; CDR2 reads YFSETQ. This CDR3 has 15 amino acids. In nucleotides, the CDR3 is TGCGCCAGCAGCTTTGCTGTGGGACTGAACACTGAAGCTTTCTTT. Its protein is CASSFAVGLNTEAFF.

The table lists this clonotype with many counts. This rearrangement joins TRBV27 to TRBJ2-1, with D perhaps matching TRBD2 (5 bases). This CDR3 is 17 amino acids long. V lost 5 bases and J lost 4, with 21 bases in between. In germline, CDR1 is MNHEY, CDR2 SMNVEV (reference sequence). The CDR3 here is CASSAWASQASYNEQFF. The CDR3, as DNA: TGTGCCAGCAGTGCGTGGGCTAGCCAAGCATCTTACAATGAGCAGTTCTTC.

This rearrangement joins TRBV24-1 to TRBJ2-1, with 7 bases matching TRBD2. V was pared by 4 bases and J by 5 bases, with 4 bases of the junction left unmatched. This CDR3 is built from 14 residues. CDR1 KGHDR and CDR2 SFDVKD come from the germline V gene. This CDR3 reads CATSERESDNEQFF. CDR3 DNA: TGTGCCACCAGTGAGCGGGAGTCCGACAATGAGCAGTTCTTC.

The rearrangement uses TRBV29-1 and TRBJ2-7, with unresolved D. Germline loops: CDR1 SQVTM, CDR2 ANQGSEA. The V gene lost 3 bases and the J gene lost 0 bases, with 9 bases spanning the gap. The CDR3 has 13 amino acids. CDR3 nucleotides: TGCAGCGTTGATTCCGCGGACTCCTACGAGCAGTACTTC. Encoded protein: CSVDSADSYEQYF.

This clonotype appeared a few times. The chain links TRBV11-1 to TRBJ2-1, with 12 bases matching TRBD2. CDR1 is SGHAT and CDR2 is FQDESV in the germline V gene (reference sequence). Germline trimming cut 3 bases from V and 0 bases from J; bases unmatched to any gene: 15. The CDR3 contains 21 residues. CDR3 nucleotide sequence: TGTGCCAGCAGCTTGGCCCGAGTACTAGCGGGAGGAGGGGGCTCCTACAATGAGCAGTTCTTC. This gives the protein CASSLARVLAGGGGSYNEQFF.

This clonotype has more than one count but fewer than ten. This chain connects TRBV2 to TRBJ2-7; no clear D. The V and J ends lost 6 bases and 3 bases respectively, with 12 bases between them. The CDR3 totals 13 residues. Germline V gene data show CDR1 as SNHLY and CDR2 as FYNNEI. Here the CDR3 reads CASRADSNYEQYF. The CDR3 region has the DNA TGTGCCAGCAGGGCTGATTCGAACTACGAGCAGTACTTC.